The rows below give T cell receptor beta chains drawn from one sample of a study of Graves' ophthalmopathy and Graves' hyperthyroidism. TCRdb processed the multiplex PCR reads anew with MiXCR; each CDR3 protein has one entry. The data contain about 390,000 distinct CDR3 sequences, about 17% of them singletons. The material sequenced was peripheral blood. Receptor source: an adult woman with stable Graves' hyperthyroidism. CDR3s include the opening cysteine and the closing phenylalanine or tryptophan. The order of the fields is J gene, clone size, CDR3 length, D gene, V gene, CDR3 DNA, CDR3 protein. The D gene is left open where the match is weak. Not all rows give a size; the values are once, few, many and, for expanded clones, a class.

TRBJ1-2,many,15,TRBD1,TRBV24-1,TGTGCCACCAGTGATGATATTGGACAGGGAGGAGGCTACACCTTC,CATSDDIGQGGGYTF
TRBJ2-7,many,15,NA,TRBV6-5,TGTGCCAGCAGTTACTCGAGCCGGGTCTCCTACGAGCAGTACTTC,CASSYSSRVSYEQYF
TRBJ1-2,many,16,NA,TRBV2,TGTGCCAGCAGTGCACGGAATAGGGCTCCTACTTATGGCTACACCTTC,CASSARNRAPTYGYTF
TRBJ2-7,many,15,TRBD2,TRBV9,TGTGCCAGCAGCGATGGGACTAGCGGGATTAGCGAGCAGTACTTC,CASSDGTSGISEQYF
TRBJ2-7,many,17,TRBD1,TRBV7-2,TGTGCCAGCAGCGACTCCCTAGCCCACAGGGGAAGCTACGAGCAGTACTTC,CASSDSLAHRGSYEQYF
TRBJ2-5,many,16,TRBD1,TRBV27,TGTGCCAGCAGTAGGGGACAGGGGGCAATCTGGGAGACCCAGTACTTC,CASSRGQGAIWETQYF
TRBJ2-5,many,14,NA,TRBV19,TGTGCCAGTAGTCCCGGCAGACTACAAGAGACCCAGTACTTC,CASSPGRLQETQYF
TRBJ2-1,NA,13,NA,TRBV12-3/TRBV12-4,TGTGCCAGCAGTTTAGGGCTAAACAATGAGCAGTTCTTC,CASSLGLNNEQFF
TRBJ2-3,many,18,TRBD2,TRBV15,TGTGCCACCAGCAGAGGAGGGACTAGCGGGAGGGGTAGGGATACGCAGTATTTT,CATSRGGTSGRGRDTQYF
TRBJ1-1,many,17,NA,TRBV6-2/TRBV6-3,TGTGCCAGCAGTGCGGGGGGGGCAGGGAAAAGGAACACTGAAGCTTTCTTT,CASSAGGAGKRNTEAFF
TRBJ1-2,NA,13,NA,TRBV10-3,TGTGCCATCAGTAGTATCGGGGACTATGGCTACACCTTC,CAISSIGDYGYTF
TRBJ1-1,NA,19,NA,TRBV6-2/TRBV6-3,TGTACCAGCAGCAACAGGGAAACCTCCACTGTTTGGTCACCCACTGAAGCTTTCTTT,CTSSNRETSTVWSPTEAFF
TRBJ1-1,many,13,NA,TRBV19,TGTGCCAGTAGTATTTCAGGGGCCACTGAAGCTTTCTTT,CASSISGATEAFF
TRBJ2-5,many,16,NA,TRBV5-1,TGCGCCAGCAGCTTTTCGGCGGCCAGAGGATCAGAGACCCAGTACTTC,CASSFSAARGSETQYF
TRBJ1-2,many,15,TRBD1,TRBV20-1,TGCAGTGCTAAAGTCGAAACAGGGGTGATCTATGGCTACACCTTC,CSAKVETGVIYGYTF
TRBJ1-2,many,12,TRBD1,TRBV28,TGTGCCGCACAGGGGGCATATTATGGCTACACCTTC,CAAQGAYYGYTF
TRBJ2-2,NA,14,NA,TRBV7-2,TGTGCCAGCAGCTTAGTTAAGAATACCGAGGAGCTGTTTTTT,CASSLVKNTEELFF
TRBJ2-7,NA,15,TRBD2,TRBV6-1,TGTGCCAGCAGTGATTCACTAGCGGGAGGATACGAGCAGTACTTC,CASSDSLAGGYEQYF
TRBJ1-2,many,12,NA,TRBV6-5,TGTGCCAGCGGAGGGTCTAACTATGGCTACACCTTC,CASGGSNYGYTF
TRBJ2-6,many,15,TRBD1,TRBV5-1,TGCGCCAGCAGCGGCCAGGGGGCTGGGGCCAACGTCCTGACTTTC,CASSGQGAGANVLTF
TRBJ2-7,many,16,TRBD2,TRBV7-3,TGTGCCAGCAGCCCGCAGGTGAGCGGGAGGTGGTACGAGCAGTACTTC,CASSPQVSGRWYEQYF
TRBJ2-7,few,14,TRBD1,TRBV12-3/TRBV12-4,TGTGCCAGCGGTTTGTCAGGGGGCTCCTACGAGCAGTACTTC,CASGLSGGSYEQYF
TRBJ1-1,NA,14,NA,TRBV4-1,TGCGCCAGCAACACCCCAGGGAAGAACGCTGAAGCTTTCTTT,CASNTPGKNAEAFF
TRBJ2-5,few,15,NA,TRBV7-9,TGTGCCAGCAGCTCGGGGGCGGGGCTTCAAGAGACCCAGTACTTC,CASSSGAGLQETQYF
TRBJ2-5,many,13,NA,TRBV7-3,TGTGCCAGCAGCCTAATGTCAGGGGAGACCCAGTACTTC,CASSLMSGETQYF
TRBJ2-5,NA,14,NA,TRBV6-1,TGTGCCAGCAGTCGACCGACAGGTCCTTGGGCCCAGTACTTC,CASSRPTGPWAQYF